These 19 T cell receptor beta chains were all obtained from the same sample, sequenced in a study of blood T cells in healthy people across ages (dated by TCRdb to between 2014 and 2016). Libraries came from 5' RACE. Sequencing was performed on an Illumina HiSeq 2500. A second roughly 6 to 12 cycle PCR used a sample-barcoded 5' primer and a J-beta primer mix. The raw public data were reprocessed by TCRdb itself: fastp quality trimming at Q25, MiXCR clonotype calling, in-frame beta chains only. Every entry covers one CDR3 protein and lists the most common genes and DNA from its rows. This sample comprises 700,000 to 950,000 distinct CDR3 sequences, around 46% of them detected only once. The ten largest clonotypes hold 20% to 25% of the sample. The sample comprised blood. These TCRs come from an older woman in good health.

The CDR3 sequence: CASSPAVGANVLTF. The CDR3 DNA is TGTGCTAGTAGCCCGGCAGTAGGGGCCAACGTCCTGACTTTC. The chain employs TRBV7-7 and TRBJ2-6, with no clear D. The CDR3 sequence is 14 residues long. Germline V gene sequence: CDR1 SSHAT, CDR2 FNYEAQ (reference sequence).

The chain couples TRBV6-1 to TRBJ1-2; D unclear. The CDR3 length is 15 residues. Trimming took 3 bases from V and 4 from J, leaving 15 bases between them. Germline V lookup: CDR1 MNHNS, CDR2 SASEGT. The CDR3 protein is CASSESEGRVYGYTF. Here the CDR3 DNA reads TGTGCCAGCAGTGAGAGCGAGGGTCGTGTCTATGGCTACACCTTC.

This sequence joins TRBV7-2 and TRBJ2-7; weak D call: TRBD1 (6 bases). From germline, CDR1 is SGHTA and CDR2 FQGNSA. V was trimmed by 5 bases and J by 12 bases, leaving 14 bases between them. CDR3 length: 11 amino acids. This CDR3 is CASSAGRDMYF. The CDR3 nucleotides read TGTGCCAGCAGCGCGGGCCGGGACATGTACTTC.

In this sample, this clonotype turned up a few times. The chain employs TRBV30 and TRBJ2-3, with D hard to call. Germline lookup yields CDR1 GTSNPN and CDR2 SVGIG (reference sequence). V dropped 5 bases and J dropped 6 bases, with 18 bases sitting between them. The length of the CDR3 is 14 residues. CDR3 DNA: TGTGCCTGGGATACTCCAGGTGGCTACGATACGCAGTATTTT. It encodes CAWDTPGGYDTQYF.

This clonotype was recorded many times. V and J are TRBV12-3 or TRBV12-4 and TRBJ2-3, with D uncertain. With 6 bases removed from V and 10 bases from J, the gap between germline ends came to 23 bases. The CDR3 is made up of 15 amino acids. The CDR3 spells CASRYQETRHTAQYF. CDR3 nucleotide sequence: TGTGCCAGCAGATACCAAGAAACTCGACATACGGCGCAGTATTTT.

Here the CDR3 DNA reads TGTGCCAGCATTCTCCAGGTGGGGGACTATGGCTACACCTTC. Translated, it gives CASILQVGDYGYTF. The chain employs TRBV12-3 or TRBV12-4 and TRBJ1-2, with D maybe TRBD1 (5 bases). There are 14 residues in the CDR3. Trimming removed 7 bases from V and 3 bases from J, with 15 bases in between.

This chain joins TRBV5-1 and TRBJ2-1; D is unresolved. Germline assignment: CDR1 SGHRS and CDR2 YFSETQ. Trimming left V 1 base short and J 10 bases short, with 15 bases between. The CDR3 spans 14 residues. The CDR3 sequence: CASSLTAALGEQFF. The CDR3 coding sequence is TGCGCCAGCAGCTTGACGGCAGCCCTAGGGGAGCAGTTCTTC.

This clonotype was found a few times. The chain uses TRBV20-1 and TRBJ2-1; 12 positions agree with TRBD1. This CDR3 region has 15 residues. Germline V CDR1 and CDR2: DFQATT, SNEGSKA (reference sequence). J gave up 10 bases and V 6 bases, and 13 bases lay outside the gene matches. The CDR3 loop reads CSAIRGGTGGFEQFF. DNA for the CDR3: TGCAGTGCAATCCGGGGCGGGACAGGGGGCTTCGAGCAGTTCTTC.

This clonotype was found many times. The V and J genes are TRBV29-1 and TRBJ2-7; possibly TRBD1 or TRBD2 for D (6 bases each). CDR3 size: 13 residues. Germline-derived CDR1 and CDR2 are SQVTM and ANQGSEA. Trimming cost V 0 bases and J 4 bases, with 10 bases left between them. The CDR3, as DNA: TGCAGCGTTGAAGACGGGGGCCTTTACGAGCAGTACTTC. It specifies CSVEDGGLYEQYF.

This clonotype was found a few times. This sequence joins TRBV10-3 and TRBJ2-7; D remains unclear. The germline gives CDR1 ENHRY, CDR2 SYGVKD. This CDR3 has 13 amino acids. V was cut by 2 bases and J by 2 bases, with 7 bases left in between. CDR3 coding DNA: TGTGCCATCAGTGAGGGCCAGACCTACGAGCAGTACTTC. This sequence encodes CAISEGQTYEQYF.

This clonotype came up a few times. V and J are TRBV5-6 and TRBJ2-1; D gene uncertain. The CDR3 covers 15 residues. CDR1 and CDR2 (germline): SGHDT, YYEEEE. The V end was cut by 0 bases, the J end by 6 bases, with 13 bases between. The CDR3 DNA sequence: TGTGCCAGCAGCTTGGTTTCCGGTCCCACCAATGAGCAGTTCTTC. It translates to CASSLVSGPTNEQFF. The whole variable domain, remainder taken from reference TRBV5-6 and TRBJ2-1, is DAGVTQSPTHLIKTRGQQVTLRCSPKSGHDTVSWYQQALGQGPQFIFQYYEEEERQRGNFPDRFSGHQFPNYSSELNVNALLLGDSALYLCASSLVSGPTNEQFFGPGTRLTVL.

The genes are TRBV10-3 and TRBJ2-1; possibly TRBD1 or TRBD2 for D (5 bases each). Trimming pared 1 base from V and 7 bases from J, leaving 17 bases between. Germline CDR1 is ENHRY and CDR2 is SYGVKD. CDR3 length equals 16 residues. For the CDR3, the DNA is TGTGCCATCAGTGAGTACGACGGGACCCCTGGGAATGAGCAGTTCTTC. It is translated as CAISEYDGTPGNEQFF.

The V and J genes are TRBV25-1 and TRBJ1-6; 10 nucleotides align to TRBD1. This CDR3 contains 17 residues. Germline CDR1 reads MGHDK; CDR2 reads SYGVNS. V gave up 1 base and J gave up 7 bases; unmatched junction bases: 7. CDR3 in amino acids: CASSEFGTGVRNSPLHF. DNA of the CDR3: TGTGCCAGCAGTGAATTCGGGACAGGGGTTCGCAATTCACCCCTCCACTTT.

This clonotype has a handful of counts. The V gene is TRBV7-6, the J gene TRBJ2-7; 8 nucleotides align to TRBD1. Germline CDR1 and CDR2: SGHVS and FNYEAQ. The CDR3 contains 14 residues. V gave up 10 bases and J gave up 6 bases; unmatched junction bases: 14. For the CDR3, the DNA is TGTGCCACCAAGAGGGGGACAGGCGGTGGCGAGCAGTACTTC. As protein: CATKRGTGGGEQYF.

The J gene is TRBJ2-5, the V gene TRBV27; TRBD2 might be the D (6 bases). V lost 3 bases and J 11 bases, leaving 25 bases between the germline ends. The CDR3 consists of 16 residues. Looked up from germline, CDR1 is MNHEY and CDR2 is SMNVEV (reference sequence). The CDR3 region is CASSFLGLKISHEQYF. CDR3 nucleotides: TGTGCCAGCAGTTTTCTTGGACTAAAGATATCCCATGAGCAGTACTTC.

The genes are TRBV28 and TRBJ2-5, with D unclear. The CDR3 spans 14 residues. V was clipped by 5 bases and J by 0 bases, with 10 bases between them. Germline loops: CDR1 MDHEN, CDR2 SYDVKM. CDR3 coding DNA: TGTGCCAGCAGTACAAGCGCCTACCAAGAGACCCAGTACTTC. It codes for CASSTSAYQETQYF.

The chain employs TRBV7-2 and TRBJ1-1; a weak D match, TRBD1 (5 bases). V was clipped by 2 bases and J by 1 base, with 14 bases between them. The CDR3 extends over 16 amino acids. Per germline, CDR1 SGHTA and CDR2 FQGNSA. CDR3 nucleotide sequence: TGTGCCAGCAGCTTAATGTCGGGACGGACGAACACTGAAGCTTTCTTT. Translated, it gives CASSLMSGRTNTEAFF.

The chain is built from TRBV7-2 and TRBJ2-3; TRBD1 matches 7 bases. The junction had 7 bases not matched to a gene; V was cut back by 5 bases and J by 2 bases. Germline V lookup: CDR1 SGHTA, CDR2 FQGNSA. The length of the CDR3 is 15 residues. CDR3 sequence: CASSPLQGPTDTQYF. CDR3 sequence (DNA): TGTGCCAGCAGCCCCTTACAGGGGCCCACAGATACGCAGTATTTT.

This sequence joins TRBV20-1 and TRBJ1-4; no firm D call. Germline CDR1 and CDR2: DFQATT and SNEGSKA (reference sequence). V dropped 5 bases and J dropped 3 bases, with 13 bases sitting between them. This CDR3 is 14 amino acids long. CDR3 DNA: TGCAGTGCTGAACCGACGGTCTCTAATGAAAAACTGTTTTTT. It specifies CSAEPTVSNEKLFF.